This T cell receptor (beta chain) originates from a study of blood T cells in healthy people across ages. The wider study: Template switching retrieved approximately one barcoded beta molecule for each two T cells.

Germline CDR1 is DFQATT and CDR2 is SNEGSKA (reference sequence). Unmatched junction bases numbered 7, after V lost 4 bases and J lost 6 bases. The CDR3 sequence is 14 residues long. This clonotype was seen many times. Combining a sample-barcoded 5' primer with a J-beta primer mix, a second PCR ran for roughly 7 to 12 cycles. TCRdb re-analysed the 5' RACE reads in MiXCR, keeping a single row per CDR3 protein. The data show fewer than 750,000 distinct CDR3 sequences, roughly half seen once. This clonotype was obtained from a woman older than 75 in good health. The source material was blood. The chain is built from TRBV20-1 and TRBJ2-3, with 10 bases identical to TRBD2. CDR3 amino acids: CSATTSGIPDTQYF. CDR3 bases: TGCAGTGCTACCACTAGCGGGATTCCGGATACGCAGTATTTT.